The T cell receptor beta chain described here comes from a study of blood T cell repertoires in COVID-19. The CDR3 length is 15 residues. Per the germline V gene, CDR1 is SEHNR and CDR2 is FQNEAQ (reference sequence). The V and J ends lost 8 bases and 0 bases, in that order; junction bases with no gene match: 4. The table came from immunoSEQ multiplex PCR; TCRdb's copy has only in-frame clones and leaves some out. This table holds 370,000 or so clones, 87% found once. V usage is TRBV7-9 and J usage is TRBJ2-2; TRBD2 matches at 9 bases. The clonotype originates from a man younger than 45 who had recovered from COVID-19. The sequencing sample was made of PBMCs or T cells enriched from blood (not recorded which). In DNA form, the CDR3 reads TGTGCCAGCCCGGGACTAGCAGCGAACACCGGGGAGCTGTTTTTT. It translates to CASPGLAANTGELFF.